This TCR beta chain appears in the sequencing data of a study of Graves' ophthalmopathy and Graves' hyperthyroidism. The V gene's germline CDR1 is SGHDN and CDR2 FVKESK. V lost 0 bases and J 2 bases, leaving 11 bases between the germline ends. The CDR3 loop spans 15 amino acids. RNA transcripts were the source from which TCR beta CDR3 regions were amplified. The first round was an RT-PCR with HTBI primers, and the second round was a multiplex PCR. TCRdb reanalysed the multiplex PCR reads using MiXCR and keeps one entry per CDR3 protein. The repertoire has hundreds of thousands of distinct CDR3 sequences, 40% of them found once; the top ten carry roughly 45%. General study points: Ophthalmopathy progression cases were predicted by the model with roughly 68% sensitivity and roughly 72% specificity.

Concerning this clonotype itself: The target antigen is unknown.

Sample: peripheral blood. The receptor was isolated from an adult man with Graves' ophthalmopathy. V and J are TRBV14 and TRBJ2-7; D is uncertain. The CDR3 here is CASSQDEVRPYEQYF. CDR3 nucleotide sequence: TGTGCCAGCAGCCAAGACGAAGTCAGGCCCTACGAGCAGTACTTC.